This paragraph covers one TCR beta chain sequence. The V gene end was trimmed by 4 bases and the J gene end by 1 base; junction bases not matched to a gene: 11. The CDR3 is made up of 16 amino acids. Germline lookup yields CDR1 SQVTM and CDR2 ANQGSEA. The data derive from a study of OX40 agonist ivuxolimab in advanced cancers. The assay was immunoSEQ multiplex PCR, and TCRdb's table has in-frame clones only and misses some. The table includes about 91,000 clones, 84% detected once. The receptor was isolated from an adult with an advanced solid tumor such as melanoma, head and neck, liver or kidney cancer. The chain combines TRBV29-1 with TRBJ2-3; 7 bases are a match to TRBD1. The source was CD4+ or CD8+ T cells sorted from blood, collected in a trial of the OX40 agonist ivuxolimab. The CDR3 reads CSVVEGQRVGTDTQYF. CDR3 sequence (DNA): TGCAGCGTTGTCGAGGGACAGCGCGTTGGCACAGATACGCAGTATTTT.